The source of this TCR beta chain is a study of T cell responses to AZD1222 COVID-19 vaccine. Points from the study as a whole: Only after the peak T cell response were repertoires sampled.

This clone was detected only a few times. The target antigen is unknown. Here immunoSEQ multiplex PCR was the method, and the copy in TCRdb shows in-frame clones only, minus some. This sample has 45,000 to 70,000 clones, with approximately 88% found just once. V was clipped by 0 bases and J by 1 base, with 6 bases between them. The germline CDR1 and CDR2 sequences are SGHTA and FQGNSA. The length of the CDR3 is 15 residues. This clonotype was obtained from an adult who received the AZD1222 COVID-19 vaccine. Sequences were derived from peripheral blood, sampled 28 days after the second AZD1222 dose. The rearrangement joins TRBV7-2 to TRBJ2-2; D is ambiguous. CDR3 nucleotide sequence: TGTGCCAGCAGCTTAGCGCCGGTGAACACCGGGGAGCTGTTTTTT. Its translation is CASSLAPVNTGELFF.